This T cell receptor (beta chain) was sequenced in a study of T cells in Graves' hyperthyroidism and ophthalmopathy. The CDR3 loop spans 15 amino acids. V dropped 5 bases and J dropped 6 bases, with 20 bases sitting between them. Germline-derived CDR1 and CDR2 are DFQATT and SNEGSKA (reference sequence). This clonotype was found many times. Its antigen is undetermined. What was amplified from RNA transcripts were TCR beta CDR3 regions. HTBI primers drove first-round RT-PCR of the TCR CDR3. TCRdb recomputed calls from the multiplex PCR reads with MiXCR, one row per CDR3 protein. The table records 450,000 to 550,000 distinct CDR3 sequences, 24% of them present only once. Orbital computed tomography, thyroid ultrasound, serum thyroxine and TRAb, and clinical symptoms together informed the diagnoses. The PBMCs had their origin in roughly 9.4 ml of fresh peripheral blood. Study observations and caveats: Ophthalmopathy, which appeared later, was predicted by the model a median about 5.9 months before onset.

V is TRBV20-1 and J is TRBJ1-5, with D possibly TRBD1 on 6 matching bases. Sequencing was performed on blood. This TCR was sampled from a woman aged 25 to 39 with Graves' ophthalmopathy. CDR3 residues: CSADYGRGMGQPQHF. The CDR3 DNA is TGCAGTGCTGACTACGGCAGGGGCATGGGTCAGCCCCAGCATTTT.